The 2 T cell receptor beta chains below come from one sample, sequenced in a study of control samples from healthy donors and cancer patients. Clones were read by immunoSEQ multiplex PCR, and TCRdb kept only the in-frame ones, dropping some. The table records 150,000 to 200,000 clones, around 96% of them present only once. The sample taken for sequencing was blood. The receptors were sampled from a woman in her thirties in good health.

The gene calls are TRBV6-2 or TRBV6-3 and TRBJ1-4; 11 bases are shared with TRBD1. V was pared by 5 bases and J by 5 bases, with 4 bases of the junction left unmatched. Germline values: CDR1 MNHEY, CDR2 SVGEGT. The CDR3 is 15 amino acids. The CDR3 sequence is CASSTRDRGNEKLFF. CDR3 DNA: TGTGCCAGCAGTACCCGGGACAGGGGGAATGAAAAACTGTTTTTT.

The rearrangement uses TRBV9 and TRBJ1-1; no reliable D call. Per germline, CDR1 SGDLS and CDR2 YYNGEE. The V end lost 4 bases, the J end lost 0 bases, and 7 bases lay between the germline ends. This CDR3 contains 13 residues. Written as DNA, the CDR3 is TGTGCCAGCAGCCCCCGGATGAACACTGAAGCTTTCTTT. Translated, it gives CASSPRMNTEAFF.